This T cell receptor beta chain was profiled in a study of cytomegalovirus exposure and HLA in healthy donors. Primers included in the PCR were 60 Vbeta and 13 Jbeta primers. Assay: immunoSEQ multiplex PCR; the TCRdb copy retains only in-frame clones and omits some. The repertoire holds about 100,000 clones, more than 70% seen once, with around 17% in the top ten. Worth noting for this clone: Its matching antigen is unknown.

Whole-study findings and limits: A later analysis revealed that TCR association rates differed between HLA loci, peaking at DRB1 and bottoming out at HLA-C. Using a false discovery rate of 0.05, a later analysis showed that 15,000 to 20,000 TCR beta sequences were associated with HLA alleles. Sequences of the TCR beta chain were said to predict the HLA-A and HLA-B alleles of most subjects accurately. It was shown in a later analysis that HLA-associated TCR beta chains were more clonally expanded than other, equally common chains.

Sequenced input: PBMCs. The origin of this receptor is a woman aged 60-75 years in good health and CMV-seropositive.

This CDR3 is CAWRTTGVFGEQYF. The DNA of the CDR3 is TGTGCCTGGAGAACGACAGGGGTTTTTGGCGAGCAGTACTTC. The chain has TRBV30 and TRBJ2-7, with 8 bases lining up with TRBD1. After removal of 3 bases from V and 6 bases from J, the junction contained 10 bases not matched to a gene. The CDR3 has 14 amino acids. Germline V gene sequence: CDR1 GTSNPN, CDR2 SVGIG (reference sequence).